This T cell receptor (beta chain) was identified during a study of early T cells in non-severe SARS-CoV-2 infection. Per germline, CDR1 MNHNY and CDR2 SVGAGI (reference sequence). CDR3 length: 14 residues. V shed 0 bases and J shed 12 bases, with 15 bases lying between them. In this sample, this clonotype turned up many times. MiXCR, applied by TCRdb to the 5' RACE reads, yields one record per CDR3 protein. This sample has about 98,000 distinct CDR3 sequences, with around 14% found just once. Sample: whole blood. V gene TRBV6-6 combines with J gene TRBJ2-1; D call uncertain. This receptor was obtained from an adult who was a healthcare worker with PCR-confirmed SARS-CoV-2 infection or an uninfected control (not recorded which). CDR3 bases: TGTGCCAGCAGTTACTCGTCTGATGCCGGAAGGCAGTTCTTC. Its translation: CASSYSSDAGRQFF.